This is a list of T cell receptor beta chains from one sample in a study of CD8+ T cells in alopecia areata. The table came from immunoSEQ multiplex PCR; TCRdb's copy has only in-frame clones and leaves some out. Here the sample spans about 110,000 clones, 45% to 70% being singletons. Material for sequencing was CD8+ T cells sorted from blood. These receptors originate from a human donor in good health. Both conserved end residues are part of each CDR3. Fields, in order: CDR3 DNA, CDR3 protein, V gene, D gene, J gene, clone size. D genes are given only for firm matches. Size is omitted from some rows. Given values are once, few, many or a class for expanded clones.

DNA: TGCGCCAGCAGCCTTGCCACGGCGGGGGGACCCACAGATACGCAGTATTTT
CDR3: CASSLATAGGPTDTQYF
V: TRBV5-1
D: TRBD2
J: TRBJ2-3
size: NA

DNA: TGTGCCAGCAGCCCTACAGGGTTTGGGACCAAAAACATTCAGTACTTC
CDR3: CASSPTGFGTKNIQYF
V: TRBV13
D: NA
J: TRBJ2-4
size: NA

DNA: TGTGCCACCAGCAGAGATGCCCGGTGGGGGCAAGAGACCCAGTACTTC
CDR3: CATSRDARWGQETQYF
V: TRBV15
D: NA
J: TRBJ2-5
size: NA

DNA: TGTGCCAGCAGTGGTGGTCAGGGGGCTTACACCGGGGAGCTGTTTTTT
CDR3: CASSGGQGAYTGELFF
V: TRBV2
D: TRBD1
J: TRBJ2-2
size: few

DNA: TGCAGCGTTGGATTGTGGGACCGAGGATTCTATGGCTACACCTTC
CDR3: CSVGLWDRGFYGYTF
V: TRBV29-1
D: NA
J: TRBJ1-2
size: NA

DNA: TGTGCCAGCAGAAGTTACAGGACGAACACTGAAGCTTTCTTT
CDR3: CASRSYRTNTEAFF
V: TRBV2
D: NA
J: TRBJ1-1
size: NA

DNA: TGTGCCAGCAGACAGGGAAATTCACCCCTCCACTTT
CDR3: CASRQGNSPLHF
V: TRBV27
D: NA
J: TRBJ1-6
size: NA

DNA: TGCAGTGCTTCGCCGCGCGGTGGCTACACCTTC
CDR3: CSASPRGGYTF
V: TRBV20-1
D: NA
J: TRBJ1-2
size: NA

DNA: TGCAGCGTGCGAGGGACAGGAGAACAAAATGAGCAGTTCTTC
CDR3: CSVRGTGEQNEQFF
V: TRBV29-1
D: TRBD1
J: TRBJ2-1
size: NA

DNA: TGTGCCAGCAGCCAGGGGTGGGAGCGCGAGACCCAGTACTTC
CDR3: CASSQGWERETQYF
V: TRBV4-2
D: NA
J: TRBJ2-5
size: NA

DNA: TGTGCCAGCAGCCGCGGGGACAGCCAACCCTACGAGCAGTACTTC
CDR3: CASSRGDSQPYEQYF
V: TRBV5-6
D: NA
J: TRBJ2-7
size: NA

DNA: TGTGCCACCAGAGGCGGAGGAAACTATGGCTACACCTTC
CDR3: CATRGGGNYGYTF
V: TRBV15
D: NA
J: TRBJ1-2
size: NA

DNA: TGTGCCACCAGCAGGGACCAAAGAGGCGGGGAGCTGTTTTTT
CDR3: CATSRDQRGGELFF
V: TRBV15
D: NA
J: TRBJ2-2
size: few

DNA: TGTGCCAGCAGCTTGGCGGAGGCCCGCTACGAGCAGTACTTC
CDR3: CASSLAEARYEQYF
V: TRBV5-6
D: NA
J: TRBJ2-7
size: few

DNA: TGTGCCAGCAGCTTAGCGGGGGCACGGATTAATTCACCCCTCCACTTT
CDR3: CASSLAGARINSPLHF
V: TRBV7-6
D: NA
J: TRBJ1-6
size: NA

DNA: TGTGCCAGCAGTCCAACGGGGTTTCCTAACTATGGCTACACCTTC
CDR3: CASSPTGFPNYGYTF
V: TRBV9
D: NA
J: TRBJ1-2
size: NA

DNA: TGCGCCAGCAGTGCCCTTTACCCCACCGGGGAGCTGTTTTTT
CDR3: CASSALYPTGELFF
V: TRBV10-2
D: NA
J: TRBJ2-2
size: NA

DNA: TGTGCCAGCAGTTTGCTAGCGGGGTCAGATACGCAGTATTTT
CDR3: CASSLLAGSDTQYF
V: TRBV28
D: TRBD2
J: TRBJ2-3
size: once

DNA: TGTGCCAGCAGCCAGCTGGGGGAGGAGACCCAGTACTTC
CDR3: CASSQLGEETQYF
V: TRBV5-4
D: NA
J: TRBJ2-5
size: NA

DNA: TGCGCCAGCAGCTTGGCGGGGACAGATCATCGATTCTACGAGCAGTACTTC
CDR3: CASSLAGTDHRFYEQYF
V: TRBV5-1
D: TRBD1
J: TRBJ2-7
size: once

DNA: TGTGCCAGCAGCTTGGAGGGCCAGGGTAACTATGGCTACACCTTC
CDR3: CASSLEGQGNYGYTF
V: TRBV5-6
D: NA
J: TRBJ1-2
size: NA

DNA: TGTGCCAGCAGCCAAGAGGGGCGGGGGAGCCAAGAGACCCAGTACTTC
CDR3: CASSQEGRGSQETQYF
V: TRBV14
D: TRBD2
J: TRBJ2-5
size: NA

DNA: TGTGCCAGCAGCTTGGGTTCCCATGACGAGCAGTACTTC
CDR3: CASSLGSHDEQYF
V: TRBV5-6
D: NA
J: TRBJ2-7
size: few

DNA: TGCGCCAGCAGGGACGGTGAGACCGGGGAGCTGTTTTTT
CDR3: CASRDGETGELFF
V: TRBV5-1
D: NA
J: TRBJ2-2
size: NA

DNA: TGTGCCAGCAGTGAAGAGGGACAGGGAGGCGATGAGCAGTTCTTC
CDR3: CASSEEGQGGDEQFF
V: TRBV2
D: TRBD1
J: TRBJ2-1
size: NA

DNA: TGCGCCAGCAGCCACGGCTATGGCTACACCTTC
CDR3: CASSHGYGYTF
V: TRBV4-1
D: NA
J: TRBJ1-2
size: NA

DNA: TGTGCCTACCTCGGACAGAACTATGGCTACACCTTC
CDR3: CAYLGQNYGYTF
V: TRBV30
D: NA
J: TRBJ1-2
size: NA

DNA: TGTGCCACCAGCAGCACAGATACGCAGTATTTT
CDR3: CATSSTDTQYF
V: TRBV15
D: NA
J: TRBJ2-3
size: few

DNA: TGTGCCAGCAGCGTAGCGACAGAAGCTAACTATGGCTACACCTTC
CDR3: CASSVATEANYGYTF
V: TRBV9
D: NA
J: TRBJ1-2
size: NA

DNA: TGTGCCAGCAGTATAGGGAACTCCTACGAGCAGTACTTC
CDR3: CASSIGNSYEQYF
V: TRBV27
D: NA
J: TRBJ2-7
size: NA

DNA: TGCGCCAGCAGTGACCCGACTAGCGGGGGGGCAGTAGCGAACACCGGGGAGCTGTTTTTT
CDR3: CASSDPTSGGAVANTGELFF
V: TRBV10-2
D: TRBD2
J: TRBJ2-2
size: NA

DNA: TGCAGCGTTGAAGTTGGGACAGGGTTCTTCTTC
CDR3: CSVEVGTGFFF
V: TRBV29-1
D: TRBD1
J: TRBJ1-2
size: few

DNA: TGCACCAGCTACCTGGGACAGGGGGCAGTGGGCTATGGCTACACCTTC
CDR3: CTSYLGQGAVGYGYTF
V: TRBV1
D: NA
J: TRBJ1-2
size: NA

DNA: TGTGCCAGCAGCTTAGCGGTGGGACAGAGCTATGGCTACACCTTC
CDR3: CASSLAVGQSYGYTF
V: TRBV7-9
D: TRBD1
J: TRBJ1-2
size: NA

DNA: TGTGCCAGCAGTAATCAGCCCCAGCATTTT
CDR3: CASSNQPQHF
V: TRBV28
D: NA
J: TRBJ1-5
size: NA

DNA: TGCGCCAGCGAGTACAGCGGGGGGGTCACAGATACGCAGTATTTT
CDR3: CASEYSGGVTDTQYF
V: TRBV10-2
D: TRBD2
J: TRBJ2-3
size: many

DNA: TGTGCCAGTAGTCCCGGGGGCTCCTACGAGCAGTACTTC
CDR3: CASSPGGSYEQYF
V: TRBV19
D: NA
J: TRBJ2-7
size: NA

DNA: TGTGCCAGCAGCTCCACCGGGACGGCACAAGAGACCCAGTACTTC
CDR3: CASSSTGTAQETQYF
V: TRBV13
D: NA
J: TRBJ2-5
size: NA

DNA: TGTGCCAGCTCATCAGGACGAACCGGGGAGCTGTTTTTT
CDR3: CASSSGRTGELFF
V: TRBV18
D: NA
J: TRBJ2-2
size: NA

DNA: TGTGCCACCAGCAGAACCCGGGACAGTTACGAGCAGTACTTC
CDR3: CATSRTRDSYEQYF
V: TRBV15
D: TRBD1
J: TRBJ2-7
size: NA

DNA: TGTGCCAGTAGTATAGCGGATAGCGGGAACGAGCAGTACTTC
CDR3: CASSIADSGNEQYF
V: TRBV19
D: TRBD2
J: TRBJ2-7
size: NA

DNA: TGTGCCAGCAGCCTCGGTAGTTCCTATAATTCACCCCTCCACTTT
CDR3: CASSLGSSYNSPLHF
V: TRBV13
D: NA
J: TRBJ1-6
size: few

DNA: TGTGCCAGCAGCCTTTATGGGGGAGATACGCAGTATTTT
CDR3: CASSLYGGDTQYF
V: TRBV14
D: NA
J: TRBJ2-3
size: few

DNA: TGTGCCAGCAGTGATTCGGCAGGGGGAGTGGATGGCTACACCTTC
CDR3: CASSDSAGGVDGYTF
V: TRBV6-4
D: TRBD1
J: TRBJ1-2
size: NA

DNA: TGTGCCAGCAGCCTTCAGGAGGGGGACACAGATACGCAGTATTTT
CDR3: CASSLQEGDTDTQYF
V: TRBV4-2
D: NA
J: TRBJ2-3
size: many

DNA: TGTGCCACCGAGGACGGCAACTATGGCTACACCTTC
CDR3: CATEDGNYGYTF
V: TRBV19
D: NA
J: TRBJ1-2
size: NA

DNA: TGTGCCAGCAGTGAAGGGACAGGATCGCAAGAGACCCAGTACTTC
CDR3: CASSEGTGSQETQYF
V: TRBV2
D: TRBD1
J: TRBJ2-5
size: NA

DNA: TGTGCCAGCAGTGAAGAACCGAGCTCTGGAAACACCATATATTTT
CDR3: CASSEEPSSGNTIYF
V: TRBV6-1
D: NA
J: TRBJ1-3
size: many

DNA: TGTGCCACCAGCAGAGATTTGGGGGGCGGAACTGAAGCTTTCTTT
CDR3: CATSRDLGGGTEAFF
V: TRBV15
D: NA
J: TRBJ1-1
size: NA

DNA: TGTGCCAGCCTAGCGGGGGGGCCGTTAAATGAGCAGTTCTTC
CDR3: CASLAGGPLNEQFF
V: TRBV6-5
D: TRBD2
J: TRBJ2-1
size: NA

DNA: TGTGCCATCAGGAGAGGTAGCGGGGGCGGGTTTGGCGAGAACACTGAAGCTTTCTTT
CDR3: CAIRRGSGGGFGENTEAFF
V: TRBV10-3
D: NA
J: TRBJ1-1
size: NA

DNA: TGTGCCAGCAGCCCCCGCGCCCACACAGATACGCAGTATTTT
CDR3: CASSPRAHTDTQYF
V: TRBV14
D: NA
J: TRBJ2-3
size: few

DNA: TGTGCCAGCAGTTTATGGTCCCAGGGAATCCCGGCAGCTTTCTTT
CDR3: CASSLWSQGIPAAFF
V: TRBV28
D: NA
J: TRBJ1-1
size: NA

DNA: TGCGCCAGCAGCTTTATTGGACAGGGATTTTCACGCTACACCTTC
CDR3: CASSFIGQGFSRYTF
V: TRBV5-1
D: TRBD1
J: TRBJ1-2
size: NA

DNA: TGTGCCAGCAGTTTGGCCGGGACTAGCTACAATGAGCAGTTCTTC
CDR3: CASSLAGTSYNEQFF
V: TRBV27
D: TRBD2
J: TRBJ2-1
size: NA